Ten or more counts support the clone carrying this T cell receptor (beta chain). Its antigen is currently unknown. The sample comes from a study of T cells in Graves' hyperthyroidism and ophthalmopathy. On the study more broadly: Peripheral blood collection took place at initial diagnosis, before any treatment. Study-wide findings and caveats: Before onset, by a median of approximately 5.9 months, the model predicted ophthalmopathy. Researchers found most expanded thyroid clonotypes above 0.001 in blood as well.

PBMCs were sourced from less than 12 ml fresh peripheral blood. This CDR3 is built from 13 residues. Germline CDR1 is MNHNS and CDR2 is SASEGT. J gave up 10 bases and V 6 bases, and 4 bases lay outside the gene matches. RNA transcripts served as the template for amplifying TCR beta CDR3 regions. The HTBI primer set was used in a first-round RT-PCR of the TCR CDR3. TCRdb fed the multiplex PCR reads into MiXCR, producing one record per CDR3 protein. The sample holds hundreds of thousands of distinct CDR3 sequences; about 24% are singletons and the top ten take approximately 10%. Material for sequencing was blood. The chain employs TRBV6-1 and TRBJ1-6; 9 positions match TRBD1. This receptor was identified in a woman aged 25 to 39 with Graves' ophthalmopathy. DNA of the CDR3: TGTGCCAGCAGCTGGGACAGGGTCTCACCCCTCCACTTT. Translating gives CASSWDRVSPLHF.